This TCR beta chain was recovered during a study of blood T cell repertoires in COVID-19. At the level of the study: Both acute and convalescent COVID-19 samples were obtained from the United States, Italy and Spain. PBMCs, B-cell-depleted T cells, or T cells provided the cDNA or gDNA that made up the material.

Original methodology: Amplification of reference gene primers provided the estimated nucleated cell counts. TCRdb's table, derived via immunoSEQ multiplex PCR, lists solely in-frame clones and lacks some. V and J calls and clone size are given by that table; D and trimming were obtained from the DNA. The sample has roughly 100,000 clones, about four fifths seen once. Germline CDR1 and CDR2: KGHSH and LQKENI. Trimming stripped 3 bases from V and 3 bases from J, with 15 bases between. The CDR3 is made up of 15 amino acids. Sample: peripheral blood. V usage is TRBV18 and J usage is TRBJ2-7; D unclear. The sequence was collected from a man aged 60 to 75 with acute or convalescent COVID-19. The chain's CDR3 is CASSPLPIDNYEQYF. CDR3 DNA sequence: TGTGCCAGCTCACCCCTTCCCATTGACAACTACGAGCAGTACTTC.